Below, 23 T cell receptor beta chains from the same sample are listed, as sequenced in a study of blood T cell repertoires in COVID-19. TCRdb's table, derived via immunoSEQ multiplex PCR, lists solely in-frame clones and lacks some. The repertoire holds roughly 670,000 clones, with around 90% as singletons. Sequencing was performed on peripheral blood. The receptors were gathered from a woman aged 18-29 years with acute or convalescent COVID-19.

This chain links TRBV30 with TRBJ1-1; possibly TRBD1 for D (5 bases). Germline CDR1 reads GTSNPN; CDR2 reads SVGIG (reference sequence). This CDR3 region has 15 residues. V lost 7 bases to trimming and J lost 1 base, with 19 bases between them. The chain's CDR3 is CAYLTERGRNTEAFF. CDR3 coding DNA: TGTGCCTACCTCACCGAGCGGGGGAGGAACACTGAAGCTTTCTTT.

The count of this clone is one. At the DNA level, this CDR3 is encoded by other sequences in the same sample as well. V usage is TRBV5-1 and J usage is TRBJ2-5; 8 bases are a match to TRBD1. The CDR3 sequence is 14 residues long. V lost 0 bases, J lost 5 bases, and 3 bases stayed unmatched. In germline, CDR1 is SGHRS, CDR2 YFSETQ. The CDR3 DNA follows: TGCGCCAGCAGCTTGGGGACAGGGTTGGAGACCCAGTACTTC. Translation gives CASSLGTGLETQYF.

The rearrangement uses TRBV10-3 and TRBJ2-3; TRBD1 matches 7 bases. In germline, CDR1 is ENHRY, CDR2 SYGVKD. The CDR3 loop spans 13 amino acids. Germline trimming cut 7 bases from V and 4 bases from J; bases unmatched to any gene: 5. This CDR3 reads CAITDRSPDTQYF. In nucleotides, the CDR3 is TGTGCCATCACGGACAGGAGCCCAGATACGCAGTATTTT.

The chain recombines TRBV7-4 with TRBJ1-1, with D possibly matching TRBD1 (5 bases). This CDR3 has 14 amino acids. The germline V gene has CDR1 SGHVT and CDR2 SQSDAQ. V was shortened by 2 bases and J by 3 bases, with 10 bases between the two germline ends. CDR3 amino acids: CASSLIAGHTEAFF. The CDR3 coding sequence is TGTGCCAGCAGCTTAATAGCAGGGCACACTGAAGCTTTCTTT.

The chain uses TRBV3-1 (or the pseudogene TRBV3-2) and TRBJ1-2; D is uncertain. Germline assignment: CDR1 LGHDT and CDR2 YNNKEL (reference sequence). This CDR3 has 15 residues. V was clipped by 3 bases and J by 4 bases, with 15 bases between them. The DNA for the CDR3 is TGTGCCAGCAGCCATCGGGAGCCTCGGGGCTATGGCTACACCTTC. This encodes CASSHREPRGYGYTF.

The chain is built from TRBV7-9 and TRBJ2-7; 10 nucleotides agree with TRBD1. There are 17 residues in the CDR3. The V gene's germline CDR1 is SEHNR and CDR2 FQNEAQ (reference sequence). V lost 5 bases, J lost 6 bases, and 16 bases stayed unmatched. CDR3 loop: CASSLAWAGTGVREQYF. The CDR3 nucleotides read TGTGCCAGCAGCCTCGCGTGGGCCGGGACAGGGGTCCGCGAGCAGTACTTC.

V usage is TRBV9 and J usage is TRBJ2-7, with no clear D. Trimming cost V 3 bases and J 4 bases, with 11 bases left between them. This CDR3 region has 13 residues. From germline, CDR1 is SGDLS and CDR2 YYNGEE. Written as DNA, the CDR3 is TGTGCCAGCAGCGCCTCGACGGGTTACGAGCAGTACTTC. It is translated as CASSASTGYEQYF.

This clone appeared a single time. Other nucleotide sequences in the sample specify the same CDR3. This chain links TRBV24-1 with TRBJ2-1, with a possible D match to TRBD1 (6 bases). Trimming left V 4 bases short and J 0 bases short, with 9 bases between. CDR1 is KGHDR and CDR2 is SFDVKD in the germline V gene. The CDR3 is 15 amino acids. DNA for the CDR3: TGTGCCACCAGTGACACAGGGAGCTCCTACAATGAGCAGTTCTTC. Amino acids: CATSDTGSSYNEQFF.

The V gene is TRBV2, the J gene TRBJ2-7; TRBD2 agrees at 13 bases. This CDR3 has 15 amino acids. Germline V gene sequence: CDR1 SNHLY, CDR2 FYNNEI. The V and J ends lost 6 bases and 0 bases, in that order; junction bases with no gene match: 2. The CDR3 nucleotides read TGTGCCAGCAGAGGGACTAGCGGGGTCTCCTACGAGCAGTACTTC. Protein product: CASRGTSGVSYEQYF.

The chain employs TRBV2 and TRBJ1-1; D is ambiguous. V was pared by 10 bases and J by 4 bases, with 22 bases between. In germline, CDR1 is SNHLY, CDR2 FYNNEI. This CDR3 has 15 amino acids. CDR3 loop: CATTDSHPGSTEAFF. The CDR3 DNA reads as TGTGCCACCACGGACTCCCACCCTGGTAGCACTGAAGCTTTCTTT.

The V and J genes are TRBV7-2 and TRBJ2-1; TRBD2 matches 11 bases. Germline loops: CDR1 SGHTA, CDR2 FQGNSA. Losses at the gene ends were 4 bases for V and 9 bases for J; bases not matched to a gene: 8. The CDR3 consists of 15 residues. The CDR3, as DNA: TGTGCCAGCAGCTCGATAGCGGGGGGGCTCCGTGAGCAGTTCTTC. It encodes CASSSIAGGLREQFF.

The J gene is TRBJ2-1, the V gene TRBV11-3; 7 positions agree with TRBD1. V gave up 5 bases and J gave up 7 bases; unmatched junction bases: 8. Germline loops: CDR1 SGHNT, CDR2 YENEEA. CDR3 size: 14 residues. This CDR3 reads CASSRRQGKNEQFF. In DNA form, the CDR3 reads TGTGCCAGCAGCCGCAGACAGGGTAAGAATGAGCAGTTCTTC.

This clone has only a few counts. The rearrangement links TRBV5-6 to TRBJ2-7; TRBD2 matches at 14 bases. Germline V gives CDR1 SGHDT, CDR2 YYEEEE. After removal of 3 bases from V and 3 bases from J, the junction contained 8 bases not matched to a gene. CDR3 size: 17 residues. The CDR3 region has the DNA TGTGCCAGCAGCTCGACGACTGGACTAGCGGGGGGCTACGAGCAGTACTTC. Translated, it gives CASSSTTGLAGGYEQYF.

This chain uses TRBV11-2 with TRBJ2-1; 12 nucleotides line up with TRBD2. The V and J ends lost 7 bases and 8 bases, in that order; junction bases with no gene match: 12. From germline, CDR1 is SGHAT and CDR2 FQNNGV. CDR3 length: 16 residues. The CDR3 protein is CASTLGPSGGADEQFF. Here the CDR3 DNA reads TGTGCCAGCACCCTTGGTCCTAGCGGGGGGGCGGATGAGCAGTTCTTC.

CDR3 sequence reads: CATTQGGEAFF. The CDR3 DNA reads as TGTGCCACCACTCAGGGGGGTGAAGCTTTCTTT. This chain links TRBV6-5 with TRBJ1-1; 7 bases line up with TRBD1. Germline CDR1 and CDR2: MNHEY and SVGAGI. Germline trimming cut 10 bases from V and 7 bases from J; bases unmatched to any gene: 6. This CDR3 region has 11 residues.

The chain carries TRBV6-5 and TRBJ1-6; D is ambiguous. V was cut by 1 base and J by 9 bases, with 13 bases left in between. Germline V gene data show CDR1 as MNHEY and CDR2 as SVGAGI. The CDR3 is 15 residues long. The CDR3, as DNA: TGTGCCAGCAGTTACTACGGGAGGACTAGTTCACCCCTCCACTTT. As protein: CASSYYGRTSSPLHF.

This clone has just one count. The junction does not match germline at one end; this may be a read error. The gene calls are TRBV25-1 and TRBJ2-1; the match to TRBD1 covers 8 bases. The CDR3 is 16 amino acids. CDR1 is MGHDK, CDR2 SYGVNS, per germline. The CDR3 protein is CASSGPRTGYYSEQFF. DNA for the CDR3: TGTGCCAGCAGTGGGCCCCGGACAGGGTATTACAGTGAGCAGTTCTTC.

This chain connects TRBV20-1 to TRBJ2-2; D is possibly TRBD1 (6 bases). Germline loops: CDR1 DFQATT, CDR2 SNEGSKA (reference sequence). Trimming took off 6 bases at V and 3 bases at J, with 14 bases between the two ends. This CDR3 has 14 amino acids. The CDR3 region has the DNA TGCAGTGCCAGTACAGGGTGGTACACCGGGGAGCTGTTTTTT. Translated: CSASTGWYTGELFF.

To note about this clone: The sample holds other DNA sequences that translate to the same CDR3. This chain joins TRBV3-1 (or the pseudogene TRBV3-2) and TRBJ1-5; D remains ambiguous. The CDR3 is 13 amino acids. V lost 0 bases to trimming and J lost 5 bases, with 5 bases between them. Germline CDR1 LGHDT, CDR2 YNNKEL (reference sequence). The CDR3: CASSQDRDQPQHF. The DNA for the CDR3 is TGTGCCAGCAGCCAAGATCGGGATCAGCCCCAGCATTTT.

CDR3: CASSREVTSGNTIYF. The CDR3 bases are TGTGCCAGCAGCAGGGAAGTAACCTCTGGAAACACCATATATTTT. The chain has TRBV6-5 and TRBJ1-3, with a weak D call TRBD1 (5 bases). V lost 6 bases and J 0 bases, leaving 12 bases between the germline ends. This CDR3 is 15 amino acids long. Germline V lookup: CDR1 MNHEY, CDR2 SVGAGI.

This clone occurred a few times. The V and J genes are TRBV21-1 and TRBJ1-5; the table calls TRBD1, which could not be checked here. TRBV21-1 is a known pseudogene. This CDR3 has 20 amino acids. The CDR3 sequence: CASSKVPGPQGPRSNQPQHF. The CDR3 nucleotides read TGTGCCAGCAGCAAAGTCCCTGGACCACAGGGGCCACGTAGCAATCAGCCCCAGCATTTT.

CDR3 nucleotide sequence: TGTGCCAGCAGCGTAGCATCCAGCACAGATACGCAGTATTTT. This translates into CASSVASSTDTQYF. The chain employs TRBV9 and TRBJ2-3; no clear D. V shed 0 bases and J shed 0 bases, with 5 bases lying between them. The CDR3 covers 14 residues. The V gene's germline CDR1 is SGDLS and CDR2 YYNGEE.

The chain carries TRBV5-6 and TRBJ2-7; TRBD1 might be the D (5 bases). Germline V lookup: CDR1 SGHDT, CDR2 YYEEEE. The CDR3 sequence is 16 residues long. The V and J ends lost 5 bases and 4 bases respectively, with 22 bases between them. CDR3 loop: CASRVQGQALTYEQYF. DNA for the CDR3: TGTGCCAGCAGAGTGCAGGGTCAGGCCCTTACTTACGAGCAGTACTTC.